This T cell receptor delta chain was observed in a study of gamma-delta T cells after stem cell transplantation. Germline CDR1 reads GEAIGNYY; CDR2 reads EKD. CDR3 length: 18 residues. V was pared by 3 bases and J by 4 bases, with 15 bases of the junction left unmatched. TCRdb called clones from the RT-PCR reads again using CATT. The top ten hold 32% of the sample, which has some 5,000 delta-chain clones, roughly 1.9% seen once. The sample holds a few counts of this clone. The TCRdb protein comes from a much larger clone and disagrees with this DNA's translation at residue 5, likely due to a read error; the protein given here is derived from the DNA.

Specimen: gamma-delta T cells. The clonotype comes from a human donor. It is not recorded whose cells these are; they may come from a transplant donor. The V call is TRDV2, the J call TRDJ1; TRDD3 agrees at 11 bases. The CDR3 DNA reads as TGTGCCTGTGACGCCGTTGAGGTCCTGGGGGATACTCACGATAAACTCATCTTT. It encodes CACDAVEVLGDTHDKLIF.